These 9 T cell receptor beta chains originate from one sample sequenced in a study of PD-1 blockade in classical Hodgkin lymphoma. All patients experienced relapse after autologous stem cell transplantation, and brentuximab vedotin exposure was variable. TCRdb's copy holds only in-frame clones and misses some; the assay was immunoSEQ multiplex PCR. The sample includes around 58,000 clones, about nine tenths of them seen just once. The material was peripheral blood mononuclear cells (PBMCs), obtained at baseline. All receptors come from a human donor with classical Hodgkin lymphoma.

The J gene is TRBJ2-1, the V gene TRBV28, with 9 bases lining up with TRBD1. The CDR3 is 15 amino acids. Germline CDR1 MDHEN, CDR2 SYDVKM. The V and J ends lost 4 bases and 0 bases, in that order; junction bases with no gene match: 1. The CDR3 protein is CASSSTGGSYNEQFF. CDR3 DNA: TGTGCCAGCAGTTCGACAGGGGGCTCCTACAATGAGCAGTTCTTC.

The J gene is TRBJ2-7, the V gene TRBV27; possible D gene TRBD1, 5 bases. Trimming took 2 bases from V and 2 from J, leaving 7 bases between them. The CDR3 covers 13 residues. Germline V gene lookup returns CDR1 MNHEY and CDR2 SMNVEV (reference sequence). CDR3 loop: CASSLGRAYEQYF. The CDR3 coding sequence is TGTGCCAGCAGTTTAGGCAGGGCCTACGAGCAGTACTTC.

This chain links TRBV6-5 with TRBJ2-1; weak D call: TRBD2 (6 bases). CDR3 length equals 13 residues. Trimming pared 7 bases from V and 6 bases from J, leaving 13 bases between. CDR1 is MNHEY and CDR2 is SVGAGI in the germline V gene. The CDR3, as DNA: TGTGCCAGCACGGGGGAGTACGGCAATGAGCAGTTCTTC. This sequence encodes CASTGEYGNEQFF.

The CDR3 sequence: CASSGPTGSDPSYEQYF. DNA of the CDR3: TGCGCCAGCAGTGGCCCGACAGGGTCCGACCCCTCCTACGAGCAGTACTTC. This rearrangement joins TRBV10-2 to TRBJ2-7; 7 bases agree with TRBD1. The CDR3 spans 17 residues. V shed 4 bases and J 0 bases; nucleotides not matched to a gene: 12. Germline V gene sequence: CDR1 WSHSY, CDR2 SAAADI.

V is TRBV4-1 and J is TRBJ2-7; 8 bases match TRBD2. CDR1 and CDR2 (germline): MGHRA, YSYEKL. Trimming took 1 base from V and 5 from J; bases not matched to a gene: 7. The CDR3 loop spans 15 amino acids. CDR3 sequence (DNA): TGCGCCAGCAGCCAAGTGGCAGCGGGAGCCCACGAGCAGTACTTC. It yields the protein CASSQVAAGAHEQYF.

The V call is TRBV6-5, the J call TRBJ1-4; tentatively, D is TRBD1 (5 bases). Trimming stripped 8 bases from V and 8 bases from J, with 18 bases between. The CDR3 covers 14 residues. The germline CDR1 and CDR2 sequences are MNHEY and SVGAGI. CDR3 nucleotides: TGTGCCAGCGCAGGGCAGGGAAGCAAGGAAAAACTGTTTTTT. It specifies CASAGQGSKEKLFF.

The rearrangement links TRBV5-5 to TRBJ1-6; 7 nucleotides align to TRBD1. J gave up 5 bases and V 1 base, and 15 bases lay outside the gene matches. CDR3 length: 19 residues. CDR1 SGHKS and CDR2 YYEKEE come from the germline V gene (reference sequence). The CDR3 region has the DNA TGTGCCAGCAGCTTGATGGCACAGGGGCGCATGGTCGATAATTCACCCCTCCACTTT. Protein sequence: CASSLMAQGRMVDNSPLHF.

A single count supports this clone. The V call is TRBV7-7, the J call TRBJ2-5; D may be TRBD2 (6 bases). The CDR3 has 17 amino acids. Trimming removed 5 bases from V and 2 bases from J, with 21 bases in between. CDR1 and CDR2 (germline): SSHAT, FNYEAQ (reference sequence). The CDR3 is CASSRTGTPTPQETQYF. The CDR3 DNA is TGTGCCAGCAGCCGTACCGGGACTCCGACCCCACAAGAGACCCAGTACTTC.

The chain employs TRBV28 and TRBJ2-7; TRBD2 might be the D (7 bases). Looked up from germline, CDR1 is MDHEN and CDR2 is SYDVKM. CDR3 length: 14 residues. Trimming took 3 bases from V and 1 from J, leaving 10 bases between them. CDR3 bases: TGTGCCAGCAGTTTTAGGGGGGGGTCCTACGAGCAGTACTTC. Its translation is CASSFRGGSYEQYF.